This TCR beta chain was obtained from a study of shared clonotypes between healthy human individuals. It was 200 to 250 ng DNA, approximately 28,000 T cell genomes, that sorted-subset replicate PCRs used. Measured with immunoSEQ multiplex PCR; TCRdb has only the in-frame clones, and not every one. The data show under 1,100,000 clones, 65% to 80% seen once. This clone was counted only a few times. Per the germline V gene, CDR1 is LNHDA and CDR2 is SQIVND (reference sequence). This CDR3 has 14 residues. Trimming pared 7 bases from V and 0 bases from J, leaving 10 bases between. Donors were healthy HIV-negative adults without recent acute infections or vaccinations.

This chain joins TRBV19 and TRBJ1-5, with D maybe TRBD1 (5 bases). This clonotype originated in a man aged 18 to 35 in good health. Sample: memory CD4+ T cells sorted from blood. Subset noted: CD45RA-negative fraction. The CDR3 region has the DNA TGTGCCAGTATAGACAGCTATAGCAATCAGCCCCAGCATTTT. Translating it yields CASIDSYSNQPQHF.